The rows below give T cell receptor beta chains drawn from one sample of a study of cytomegalovirus exposure and HLA in healthy donors. Using immunoSEQ multiplex PCR, the repertoire was profiled, and TCRdb retains in-frame clones only, with some absent. Of about 300,000 clones listed, around 87% are singletons. The sample comprised PBMCs. The receptor set was obtained from a woman between 18 and 29 years old in good health and CMV-seronegative. Each CDR3 is given with its conserved first and last residue.

CDR3aa: CASSKGLAGGPLGTDTQYF; v_gene: TRBV21-1
CDR3aa: CASSERGLVVNEQFF; v_gene: TRBV6-1
CDR3aa: CASSRRRGGPGELFF; v_gene: TRBV5-8
CDR3aa: CASSSGLATGELFF; v_gene: TRBV5-4
CDR3aa: CASSLTVDRAYEQYF; v_gene: TRBV7-7
CDR3aa: CASSLRDRVTGELFF; v_gene: TRBV28
CDR3aa: CASSVAQGGETQYF; v_gene: TRBV9
CDR3aa: CASSQTGVEPQHF; v_gene: TRBV4-1
CDR3aa: CASSQGMGSQNTEAFF; v_gene: TRBV4-3
CDR3aa: CASSTGTTISNQPQHF; v_gene: TRBV18
CDR3aa: CASSSRDWNSYEQYF; v_gene: TRBV5-1
CDR3aa: CASPGVHEQFF; v_gene: TRBV2
CDR3aa: CAISSVQTGYNEQFF; v_gene: TRBV10-3
CDR3aa: CASREPGQGTYEQYF; v_gene: TRBV2
CDR3aa: CASRKSIGREAKETQYF; v_gene: TRBV2
CDR3aa: CASRTRVLTGNTIYF; v_gene: TRBV28
CDR3aa: CASSFVGQGAYEQYF; v_gene: TRBV28
CDR3aa: CASSLFWLAGGNEQFF; v_gene: TRBV27
CDR3aa: CATSSVSHSGLAERTRYEQYF; v_gene: TRBV15
CDR3aa: CASTTKGGETQYF; v_gene: TRBV25-1
CDR3aa: CATSHGLAGGQQETQYF; v_gene: TRBV15
CDR3aa: CASMGRGLVEQYF; v_gene: TRBV2
CDR3aa: CASSPGQGRRRYYGYTF; v_gene: TRBV28
CDR3aa: CATSRDSPYEQYF; v_gene: TRBV15
CDR3aa: CATKDREGSYNEQFF; v_gene: TRBV5-6
CDR3aa: CASSEGQGASDTQYF; v_gene: TRBV25-1
CDR3aa: CASSESGGETQYF; v_gene: TRBV2
CDR3aa: CASSLAGLVETQYF; v_gene: TRBV27
CDR3aa: CASSFQGDKNEQFF; v_gene: TRBV27
CDR3aa: CASSDLGQGVLNEQFF; v_gene: TRBV28
CDR3aa: CASSQGGANGGYTF; v_gene: TRBV28
CDR3aa: CASSIAGSKNTEAFF; v_gene: TRBV19
CDR3aa: CASSLRGRYDTEAFF; v_gene: TRBV7-2
CDR3aa: CASSLLGIESTEAFF; v_gene: TRBV5-1
CDR3aa: CATQGGQGYGYTF; v_gene: TRBV28
CDR3aa: CASSFPQNGYTF; v_gene: TRBV19
CDR3aa: CASSERDGVNIQYF; v_gene: TRBV6-1
CDR3aa: CASSELPSNEQFF; v_gene: TRBV2
CDR3aa: CSVDLAGDQETQYF; v_gene: TRBV29-1
CDR3aa: CASSYPPGGSGNTIYF; v_gene: TRBV6-6
CDR3aa: CASRDRDYEQYF; v_gene: TRBV28
CDR3aa: CASSLDRGTEAFF; v_gene: TRBV6-5
CDR3aa: CATSRDPSGGLVDTQYF; v_gene: TRBV15
CDR3aa: CASSMTGTGVGEQYF; v_gene: TRBV19
CDR3aa: CASSRGTVTTNEKLFF; v_gene: TRBV4-1
CDR3aa: CASSATPGGSGELFF; v_gene: TRBV5-6
CDR3aa: CASSQDTQGGEQYF; v_gene: TRBV4-1
CDR3aa: CASGGVQPQHF; v_gene: TRBV28
CDR3aa: CASSQEIGRRLYEQYF; v_gene: TRBV4-3
CDR3aa: CASSLTLRTGGELFF; v_gene: TRBV5-1
CDR3aa: CASRLLPVTGELFF; v_gene: TRBV28
CDR3aa: CATSRPRGLAGYEQYF; v_gene: TRBV15
CDR3aa: CATSRVSGRGSNEQFF; v_gene: TRBV15